Below are 19 T cell receptor beta chains sequenced from a single sample in a study of CD8+ T cells in alopecia areata (dated by TCRdb to the late 2010s). Library generation was performed with the immunoSEQ multiplex PCR assay. To provide template for TCR sequencing, every sample had RNA extracted and reverse transcribed into cDNA. What TCRdb holds here is the immuneACCESS table cut down to in-frame rearrangements. Part of the clones is not present; checked against another copy, under half of the missing clones reflect an unresolved V gene, and the others are unexplained. Within this sample are 250,000 or so clones, with 67% of them counted one time only. About 1.3% of the sample lies in the top ten. Taken with the paper, the label for time point translates to: baseline before oral tofacitinib. The sample was CD4+ T cells sorted from blood, taken at week 0. The receptors were gathered from a human donor with alopecia areata.

This clone occurred a few times. The chain uses TRBV30 and TRBJ1-1; tentatively, D is TRBD1 (6 bases). CDR1 is GTSNPN, CDR2 SVGIG, per germline (reference sequence). The CDR3 loop spans 10 amino acids. CDR3 DNA sequence: TGTGCACATCAACAGGGAGAAGCTTTCTTT. Residues: CAHQQGEAFF.

The rearrangement joins TRBV7-2 to TRBJ2-1, with 9 bases fitting TRBD1. The J segment lost 4 bases and the V segment lost 5 bases, leaving 3 bases of the junction unmatched. The CDR3 spans 14 residues. The germline CDR1 and CDR2 sequences are SGHTA and FQGNSA. CDR3 nucleotide sequence: TGTGCCAGCAGCCCCGGGACAGGGTACAATGAGCAGTTCTTC. Encoded protein: CASSPGTGYNEQFF.

In DNA form, the CDR3 reads TGTGCCAGCAGCCCGACACCCAACCGGGCTTTCTTT. Amino acid sequence: CASSPTPNRAFF. This chain uses TRBV7-9 with TRBJ1-1, with D hard to call. CDR1 and CDR2 (germline): SEHNR, FQNEAQ (reference sequence). The length of the CDR3 is 12 residues. V was shortened by 5 bases and J by 11 bases, with 15 bases between the two germline ends.

A few counts support this clone. CDR3 protein: CSRIGTGGFGNQPQHF. CDR3 nucleotide sequence: TGCAGCCGGATCGGGACAGGGGGCTTCGGCAATCAGCCCCAGCATTTT. This sequence joins TRBV29-1 and TRBJ1-5; 12 positions match TRBD1. The CDR3 contains 16 residues. Trimming cost V 8 bases and J 2 bases; bases outside gene matches: 10. CDR1 is SQVTM and CDR2 is ANQGSEA in the germline V gene. The full variable domain, in which reference TRBV29-1 and TRBJ1-5 provide the parts outside the CDR3, is SAVISQKPSRDICQRGTSLTIQCQVDSQVTMMFWYRQQPGQSLTLIATANQGSEATYESGFVIDKFPISRPNLTFSTLTVSNMSPEDSSIYLCSRIGTGGFGNQPQHFGDGTRLSIL.

A remark on this clone: The same CDR3 can be traced to other DNA sequences in this sample. The chain is built from TRBV2 and TRBJ1-6, with D hard to call. Trimming removed 3 bases from V and 10 bases from J, with 4 bases in between. Germline CDR1 is SNHLY and CDR2 is FYNNEI. The CDR3 sequence is 11 residues long. The CDR3 DNA follows: TGTGCCAGCAGTGAGGGCTCACCCCTCCACTTT. Translated: CASSEGSPLHF.

The V and J genes are TRBV30 and TRBJ2-2; D uncertain. The CDR3 is 13 residues long. V lost 0 bases, J lost 3 bases, and 5 bases lay in between. From germline, CDR1 is GTSNPN and CDR2 SVGIG (reference sequence). In DNA form, the CDR3 reads TGTGCCTGGAGTGTACGGGACACCGGGGAGCTGTTTTTT. This translates into CAWSVRDTGELFF. The variable domain in full, with the rest retrieved from reference TRBV30 and TRBJ2-2, is SQTIHQWPATLVQPVGSPLSLECTVEGTSNPNLYWYRQAAGRGLQLLFYSVGIGQISSEVPQNLSASRPQDRQFILSSKKLLLSDSGFYLCAWSVRDTGELFFGEGSRLTVL.

The chain combines TRBV6-6 with TRBJ2-2; D is unresolved. The CDR3 is 11 residues long. Looked up from germline, CDR1 is MNHNY and CDR2 is SVGAGI (reference sequence). Trimming left V 6 bases short and J 8 bases short, with 7 bases between. This chain's CDR3 is CASSKIGELFF. The CDR3 DNA sequence: TGTGCCAGCAGCAAGATTGGGGAGCTGTTTTTT.

The gene calls are TRBV9 and TRBJ1-3, with D maybe TRBD1 (5 bases). The V end was cut by 3 bases, the J end by 1 base, with 11 bases between. Looked up from germline, CDR1 is SGDLS and CDR2 is YYNGEE. This CDR3 region has 15 residues. As DNA, the CDR3 is TGTGCCAGCAGCGAGGCAGGGCGGTCTGGAAACACCATATATTTT. Protein sequence: CASSEAGRSGNTIYF.

The rearrangement joins TRBV5-1 to TRBJ2-5, with D unresolved. Germline values: CDR1 SGHRS, CDR2 YFSETQ. The V gene lost 5 bases and the J gene lost 4 bases, with 12 bases spanning the gap. This CDR3 contains 13 residues. DNA for the CDR3: TGCGCCAGCAGTGTCTTCCCAGGAGAGACCCAGTACTTC. Encoded protein: CASSVFPGETQYF.

The gene calls are TRBV5-1 and TRBJ2-7; no reliable D call. CDR1 SGHRS and CDR2 YFSETQ come from the germline V gene. CDR3 length equals 12 residues. Trimming left V 2 bases short and J 2 bases short, with 5 bases between. CDR3 protein: CASSFTTYEQYF. The DNA for the CDR3 is TGCGCCAGCAGCTTTACGACCTACGAGCAGTACTTC.

The chain combines TRBV7-6 with TRBJ1-5, with D unclear. Germline V gene data show CDR1 as SGHVS and CDR2 as FNYEAQ. With 1 base removed from V and 7 bases from J, the gap between germline ends came to 8 bases. The CDR3 contains 13 residues. The CDR3 DNA reads as TGTGCCAGCAGCTTAGGGGGTGACCAGCCCCAGCATTTT. It is translated as CASSLGGDQPQHF.

The sample holds one count of this clone. V is TRBV7-2 and J is TRBJ2-7; D unresolved. From germline, CDR1 is SGHTA and CDR2 FQGNSA. V dropped 5 bases and J dropped 3 bases, with 8 bases sitting between them. The CDR3 runs 12 residues. The CDR3 loop reads CASSPQFYEQYF. The DNA for the CDR3 is TGTGCCAGCAGCCCACAATTCTACGAGCAGTACTTC. The whole variable domain, filled in from reference TRBV7-2 and TRBJ2-7, reads GAGVSQSPSNKVTEKGKDVELRCDPISGHTALYWYRQSLGQGLEFLIYFQGNSAPDKSGLPSDRFSAERTGGSVSTLTIQRTQQEDSAVYLCASSPQFYEQYFGPGTRLTVT.

This chain links TRBV29-1 with TRBJ2-7; possibly TRBD2 for D (5 bases). Germline V CDR1 and CDR2: SQVTM, ANQGSEA. V lost 6 bases and J lost 3, with 18 bases in between. The CDR3 totals 14 residues. This CDR3 reads CSVASKLGSYEQYF. The CDR3 nucleotides read TGCAGCGTGGCTTCGAAGTTAGGGAGCTACGAGCAGTACTTC.

This chain's CDR3 is CASSRTGPNYGYTF. The CDR3 coding sequence is TGTGCCAGCAGCCGGACAGGGCCTAACTATGGCTACACCTTC. The chain is built from TRBV6-5 and TRBJ1-2; 8 positions agree with TRBD1. The length of the CDR3 is 14 residues. Looked up from germline, CDR1 is MNHEY and CDR2 is SVGAGI. Trimming took 6 bases from V and 0 from J; bases not matched to a gene: 3.

This chain uses TRBV29-1 with TRBJ1-5; 7 nucleotides agree with TRBD1. Germline V gene sequence: CDR1 SQVTM, CDR2 ANQGSEA. CDR3 size: 14 residues. V shed 7 bases and J 6 bases; nucleotides not matched to a gene: 12. The CDR3 DNA follows: TGCAGCGCCAGAAGCGGGGCAGGGGGTCAGCCCCAGCATTTT. Its translation: CSARSGAGGQPQHF.

This sequence joins TRBV7-2 and TRBJ2-1, with a tentative D call TRBD2 (6 bases). The CDR3 runs to 12 residues. V shed 2 bases and J shed 8 bases, with 7 bases lying between them. Germline CDR1 SGHTA, CDR2 FQGNSA. CDR3 bases: TGTGCCAGCAGCTTACGCGGGGATGAGCAGTTCTTC. Translated, it gives CASSLRGDEQFF.

The chain employs TRBV10-3 and TRBJ2-3; 7 nucleotides match TRBD1. Germline V gene sequence: CDR1 ENHRY, CDR2 SYGVKD. V dropped 5 bases and J dropped 0; count of bases not matched to a gene: 2. The CDR3 is 14 residues long. CDR3 region: CAISTGQSTDTQYF. The CDR3 DNA reads TGTGCCATCAGTACGGGACAGAGCACAGATACGCAGTATTTT.

Concerning this clone itself: One end of the junction is discordant with germline, which a read error may explain. V and J are TRBV7-3 and TRBJ2-7; tentative D call: TRBD1 (6 bases). Germline-derived CDR1 and CDR2 are SGHTA and FQGTGA. CDR3 length: 14 amino acids. CDR3 sequence reads: CASSQGLRGYEQYF. CDR3 DNA sequence: TGCGCCAGCAGCCAAGGGCTCAGGGGCTACGAGCAGTACTTC.

This chain joins TRBV29-1 and TRBJ2-1; a possible D gene is TRBD1 (5 bases). Germline CDR1 reads SQVTM; CDR2 reads ANQGSEA. Between the trimmed V and J ends, which lost 4 bases and 0 bases, there was a span of 13 bases. This CDR3 has 15 amino acids. The DNA for the CDR3 is TGCAGCGTTGCCCGACAGTTCGGCTCCTACAATGAGCAGTTCTTC. Amino acids: CSVARQFGSYNEQFF.